This entry concerns a single TCR beta chain. Its antigen is currently unknown. The assay covered 100,000 or so TCR templates per sample. The data were produced by immunoSEQ multiplex PCR, yet TCRdb's version contains in-frame clones alone and is incomplete. The profile shows about 9,900 clones, approximately 42% of them singletons. The sample belongs to a study of siplizumab effects on memory and regulatory T cells. Study-wide context: Pairing was applied to the mixed lymphocyte reactions, which contained siplizumab at approximately 0.92 ug/mL or no drug. The study's findings and limits: In roughly 75-95% of proliferating CD4+ or CD8+ clones, a naive or memory phenotype could not be assigned. It seemed that naive T cells were more diverse than memory cells and were major contributors to the alloresponse.

Cells from the mixed lymphocyte reaction were cocultured for around six days at 37°C. In germline, CDR1 is SGHTA, CDR2 FQGNSA. V was clipped by 5 bases and J by 2 bases, with 17 bases between them. The CDR3 covers 16 residues. This receptor was obtained from a human donor in good health; the cells came from an allogeneic mixed lymphocyte reaction. Sequenced sample: CFSE-low (dividing) CD4+ T cells sorted from an allogeneic mixed lymphocyte reaction. The chain carries TRBV7-2 and TRBJ2-3, with D maybe TRBD1 (5 bases). CDR3: CASSGWTSGYTDTQYF. CDR3 sequence (DNA): TGTGCCAGCAGCGGATGGACATCCGGATACACAGATACGCAGTATTTT.